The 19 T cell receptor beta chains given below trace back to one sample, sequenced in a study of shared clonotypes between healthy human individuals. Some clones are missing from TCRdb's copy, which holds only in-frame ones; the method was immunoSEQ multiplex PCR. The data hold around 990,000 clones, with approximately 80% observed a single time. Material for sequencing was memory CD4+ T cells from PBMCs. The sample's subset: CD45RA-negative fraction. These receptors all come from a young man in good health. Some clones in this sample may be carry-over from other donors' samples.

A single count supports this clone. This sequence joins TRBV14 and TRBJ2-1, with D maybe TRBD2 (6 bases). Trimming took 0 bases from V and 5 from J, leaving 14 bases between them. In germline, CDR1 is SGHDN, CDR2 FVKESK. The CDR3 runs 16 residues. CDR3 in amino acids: CASSQDKRLGNNEQFF. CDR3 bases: TGTGCCAGCAGCCAAGATAAGCGACTAGGCAACAATGAGCAGTTCTTC.

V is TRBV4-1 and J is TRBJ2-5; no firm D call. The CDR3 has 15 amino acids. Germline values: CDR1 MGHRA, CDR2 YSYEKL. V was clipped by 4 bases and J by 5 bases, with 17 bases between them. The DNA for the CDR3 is TGCGCCAGCAGCCTTACCCCTGCCCCCCAGGAGACCCAGTACTTC. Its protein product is CASSLTPAPQETQYF.

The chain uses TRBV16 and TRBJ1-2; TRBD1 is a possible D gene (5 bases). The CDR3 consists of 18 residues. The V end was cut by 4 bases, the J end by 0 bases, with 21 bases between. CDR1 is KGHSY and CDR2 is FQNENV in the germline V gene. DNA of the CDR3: TGTGCCAGCAGCCCCTCAATAAGGCGGCAGGGAGCTAACTATGGCTACACCTTC. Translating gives CASSPSIRRQGANYGYTF. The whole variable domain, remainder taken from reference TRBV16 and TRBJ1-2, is GEEVAQTPKHLVRGEGQKAKLYCAPIKGHSYVFWYQQVLKNEFKFLISFQNENVFDETGMPKERFSAKCLPNSPCSLEIQATKLEDSAVYFCASSPSIRRQGANYGYTFGSGTRLTVV.

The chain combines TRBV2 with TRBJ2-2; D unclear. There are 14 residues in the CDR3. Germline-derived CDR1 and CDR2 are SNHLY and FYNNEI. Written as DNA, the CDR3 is TGTGCTACTCAAAGGGCAGAGAACACCGGGGAGCTGTTTTTT. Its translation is CATQRAENTGELFF.

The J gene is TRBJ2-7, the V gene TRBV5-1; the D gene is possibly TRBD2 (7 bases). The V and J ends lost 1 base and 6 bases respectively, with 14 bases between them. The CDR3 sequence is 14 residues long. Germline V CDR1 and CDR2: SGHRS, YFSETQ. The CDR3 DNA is TGCGCCAGCAGCTTGCTGCAGGGAGGGGGCGAGCAGTACTTC. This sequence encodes CASSLLQGGGEQYF.

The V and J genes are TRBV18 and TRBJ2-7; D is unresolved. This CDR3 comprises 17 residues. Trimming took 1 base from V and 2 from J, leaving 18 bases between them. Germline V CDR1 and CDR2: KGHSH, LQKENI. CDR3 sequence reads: CASSPRITPEPTYEQYF. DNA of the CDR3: TGTGCCAGCTCACCACGAATTACGCCCGAGCCTACCTACGAGCAGTACTTC. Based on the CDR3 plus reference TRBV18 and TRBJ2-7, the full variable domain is NAGVMQNPRHLVRRRGQEARLRCSPMKGHSHVYWYRQLPEEGLKFMVYLQKENIIDESGMPKERFSAEFPKEGPSILRIQQVVRGDSAAYFCASSPRITPEPTYEQYFGPGTRLTVT.

CDR3 residues: CASSSTGNQPQHF. The CDR3 DNA sequence: TGTGCCAGCAGCTCGACGGGCAATCAGCCCCAGCATTTT. The chain has TRBV2 and TRBJ1-5; unclear D gene. In germline, CDR1 is SNHLY, CDR2 FYNNEI. The germline V and J ends were trimmed by 6 bases and 2 bases, with 8 bases remaining between them. CDR3 size: 13 residues.

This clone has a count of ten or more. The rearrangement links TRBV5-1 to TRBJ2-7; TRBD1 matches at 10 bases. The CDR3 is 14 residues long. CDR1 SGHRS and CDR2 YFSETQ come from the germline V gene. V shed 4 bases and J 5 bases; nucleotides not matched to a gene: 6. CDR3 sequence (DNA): TGCGCCAGCAGCGCCGGGACAGGGGCCGACGAGCAGTACTTC. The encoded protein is CASSAGTGADEQYF.

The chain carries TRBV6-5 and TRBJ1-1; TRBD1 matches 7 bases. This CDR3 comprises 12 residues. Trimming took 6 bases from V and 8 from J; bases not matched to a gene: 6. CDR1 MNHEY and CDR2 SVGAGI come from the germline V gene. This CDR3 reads CASRRATGEAFF. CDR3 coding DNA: TGTGCCAGCAGAAGGGCGACAGGGGAAGCTTTCTTT.

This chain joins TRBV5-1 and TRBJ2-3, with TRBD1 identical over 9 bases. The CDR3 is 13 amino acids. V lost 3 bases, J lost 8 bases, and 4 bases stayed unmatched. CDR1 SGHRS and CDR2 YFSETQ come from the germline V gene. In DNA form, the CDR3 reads TGCGCCAGCAGCTCCCCGGGACAGGGTACGCAGTATTTT. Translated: CASSSPGQGTQYF.

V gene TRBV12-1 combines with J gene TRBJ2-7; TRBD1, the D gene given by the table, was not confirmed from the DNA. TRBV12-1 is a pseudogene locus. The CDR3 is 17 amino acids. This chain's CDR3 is CASSFSPTVGPLYEQYF. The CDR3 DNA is TGTGCCAGCAGCTTTTCCCCGACAGTTGGGCCCCTGTACGAGCAGTACTTC.

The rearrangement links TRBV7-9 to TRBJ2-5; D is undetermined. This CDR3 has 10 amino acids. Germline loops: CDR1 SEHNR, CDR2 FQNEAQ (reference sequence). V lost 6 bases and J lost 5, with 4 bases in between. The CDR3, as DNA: TGTGCCAGCAGGGGGGAGACCCAGTACTTC. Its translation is CASRGETQYF.

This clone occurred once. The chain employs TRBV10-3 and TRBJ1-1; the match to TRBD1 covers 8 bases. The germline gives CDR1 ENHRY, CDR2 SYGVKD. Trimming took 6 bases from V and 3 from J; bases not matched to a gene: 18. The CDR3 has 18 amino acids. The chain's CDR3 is CAIRVAQGAGLGDTEAFF. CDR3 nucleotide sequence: TGTGCCATCAGGGTCGCCCAGGGGGCAGGATTAGGAGACACTGAAGCTTTCTTT.

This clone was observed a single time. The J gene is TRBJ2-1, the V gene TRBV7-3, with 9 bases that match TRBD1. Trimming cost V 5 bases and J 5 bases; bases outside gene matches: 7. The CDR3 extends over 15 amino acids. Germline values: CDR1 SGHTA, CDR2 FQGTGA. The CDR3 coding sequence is TGTGCCAGCAGCAAAGGGACAGGGAGGCACAATGAGCAGTTCTTC. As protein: CASSKGTGRHNEQFF.

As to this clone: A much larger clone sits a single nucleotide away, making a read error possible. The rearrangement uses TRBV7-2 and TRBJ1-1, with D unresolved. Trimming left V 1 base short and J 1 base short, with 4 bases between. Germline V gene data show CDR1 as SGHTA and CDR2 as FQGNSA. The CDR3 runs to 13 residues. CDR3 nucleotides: TGTGCCAGCAGCTTAGTACAGAACACTGAAGCTTTCTTT. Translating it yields CASSLVQNTEAFF.

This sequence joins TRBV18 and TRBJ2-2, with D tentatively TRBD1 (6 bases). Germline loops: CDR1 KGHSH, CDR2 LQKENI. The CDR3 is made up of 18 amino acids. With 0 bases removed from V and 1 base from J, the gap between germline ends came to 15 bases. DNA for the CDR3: TGTGCCAGCTCACCACCAAGACGTATAGGGGGGAACACCGGGGAGCTGTTTTTT. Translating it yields CASSPPRRIGGNTGELFF.

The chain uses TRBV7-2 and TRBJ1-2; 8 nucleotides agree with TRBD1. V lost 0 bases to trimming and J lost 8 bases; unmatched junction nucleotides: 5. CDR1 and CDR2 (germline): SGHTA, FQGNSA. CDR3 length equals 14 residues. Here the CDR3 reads CASSLAGTGGGYTF. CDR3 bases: TGTGCCAGCAGCTTAGCGGGGACAGGCGGCGGCTACACCTTC.

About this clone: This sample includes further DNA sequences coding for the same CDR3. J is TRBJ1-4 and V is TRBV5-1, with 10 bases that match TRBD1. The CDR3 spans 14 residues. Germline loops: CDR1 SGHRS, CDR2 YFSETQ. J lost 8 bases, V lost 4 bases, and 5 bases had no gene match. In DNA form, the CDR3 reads TGCGCCAGCAGCAGTTGGGGACAGGGGGAAAAACTGTTTTTT. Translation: CASSSWGQGEKLFF.

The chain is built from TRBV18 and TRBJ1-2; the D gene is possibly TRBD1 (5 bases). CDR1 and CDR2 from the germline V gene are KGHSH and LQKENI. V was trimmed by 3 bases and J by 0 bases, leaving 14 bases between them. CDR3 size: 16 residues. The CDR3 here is CASSPLGGLANYGYTF. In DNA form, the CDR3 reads TGTGCCAGCTCACCCTTGGGGGGACTAGCTAACTATGGCTACACCTTC.